These 30 T cell receptor beta chains were sequenced from one sample in a study of T cell changes during pregnancy in multiple sclerosis (dated by TCRdb to the late 2010s). Library construction relied on the immunoSEQ multiplex PCR assay. TCRdb provides this immuneACCESS table in a form limited to in-frame rearrangements. Some clones are lacking; in checked studies, under half of them reflect an unresolved V gene, and why the rest are absent is not known. Recorded for this sample are under 60,000 clones; around 92% of them occurred a single time. Around 0.25% of the sample belongs to the ten largest clones. The input for sequencing was CD4+ T cells from peripheral blood mononuclear cells, taken in the third trimester of pregnancy. Source of these receptors: a female donor with multiple sclerosis, enrolled in a pregnancy study.

The chain couples TRBV5-1 to TRBJ1-1; D is perhaps TRBD1 (5 bases). CDR3 length: 13 residues. Germline assignment: CDR1 SGHRS and CDR2 YFSETQ. Trimming shortened V by 4 bases and J by 3 bases, and 10 bases separated the two germline ends. The CDR3, as DNA: TGCGCCAGCAGCCCCCCCAGGGACACTGAAGCTTTCTTT. Translation gives CASSPPRDTEAFF.

The V gene is TRBV27, the J gene TRBJ1-1; tentatively, D is TRBD1 (5 bases). V lost 3 bases and J lost 8, with 10 bases in between. Germline CDR1 reads MNHEY; CDR2 reads SMNVEV (reference sequence). The CDR3 covers 12 residues. The CDR3 is CASSFRQGEAFF. Written as DNA, the CDR3 is TGTGCCAGCAGTTTCCGGCAGGGCGAAGCTTTCTTT.

The chain uses TRBV5-1 and TRBJ1-3; D is perhaps TRBD1 (5 bases). Per the germline V gene, CDR1 is SGHRS and CDR2 is YFSETQ. The CDR3 loop spans 14 amino acids. Trimming removed 0 bases from V and 4 bases from J, with 8 bases in between. This CDR3 is CASSLEGVGNTIYF. CDR3 nucleotide sequence: TGCGCCAGCAGCTTGGAAGGGGTCGGAAACACCATATATTTT. The whole variable domain, filled in from reference TRBV5-1 and TRBJ1-3, reads KAGVTQTPRYLIKTRGQQVTLSCSPISGHRSVSWYQQTPGQGLQFLFEYFSETQRNKGNFPGRFSGRQFSNSRSEMNVSTLELGDSALYLCASSLEGVGNTIYFGEGSWLTVV.

This chain uses TRBV28 with TRBJ2-2; weak D call: TRBD2 (6 bases). Trimming took 3 bases from V and 5 from J, leaving 13 bases between them. Germline CDR1 MDHEN, CDR2 SYDVKM. The CDR3 sequence is 15 residues long. DNA for the CDR3: TGTGCCAGCAGTTTCCACGGGACTCGAACCGGGGAGCTGTTTTTT. It yields the protein CASSFHGTRTGELFF.

This clone was seen a single time. The chain uses TRBV19 and TRBJ1-1; TRBD1 matches at 7 bases. The germline CDR1 and CDR2 sequences are LNHDA and SQIVND (reference sequence). J was trimmed by 2 bases and V by 3 bases; bases with no gene match: 6. The length of the CDR3 is 15 residues. CDR3 amino acids: CASSIHRGFNTEAFF. The CDR3 DNA reads TGTGCCAGTAGTATCCACAGGGGTTTCAACACTGAAGCTTTCTTT.

The rearrangement links TRBV5-1 to TRBJ2-1, with 9 bases identical to TRBD2. The V gene end was trimmed by 6 bases and the J gene end by 7 bases; junction bases not matched to a gene: 11. Germline CDR1 and CDR2: SGHRS and YFSETQ. This CDR3 is built from 15 residues. CDR3 in amino acids: CASTFLSGGANEQFF. For the CDR3, the DNA is TGCGCCAGCACCTTTCTTAGCGGGGGAGCAAATGAGCAGTTCTTC.

V gene TRBV11-1 combines with J gene TRBJ1-6; 7 bases fit TRBD1. The CDR3 totals 14 residues. Germline CDR1 is SGHAT and CDR2 is FQDESV (reference sequence). V trimming: 2 bases; J trimming: 6 bases; junction bases outside the gene matches: 1. The CDR3 spells CASSLTGANSPLHF. CDR3 nucleotide sequence: TGTGCCAGCAGCTTAACAGGGGCTAATTCACCCCTCCACTTT.

V and J are TRBV2 and TRBJ1-5, with D maybe TRBD1 (5 bases). The CDR3 is made up of 16 amino acids. The V end was cut by 2 bases, the J end by 0 bases, with 11 bases between. The germline V gene has CDR1 SNHLY and CDR2 FYNNEI. This chain's CDR3 is CASSERGTYSNQPQHF. In DNA, the CDR3 is TGTGCCAGCAGTGAAAGGGGCACTTATAGCAATCAGCCCCAGCATTTT.

This chain links TRBV7-9 with TRBJ2-1; 13 positions agree with TRBD2. The CDR3 runs 15 residues. Per the germline V gene, CDR1 is SEHNR and CDR2 is FQNEAQ (reference sequence). The V segment lost 3 bases and the J segment 7 bases; nucleotides outside the gene matches: 3. The CDR3 reads CASSFVLAGGNEQFF. CDR3 nucleotides: TGTGCCAGCAGCTTTGTACTAGCGGGAGGGAATGAGCAGTTCTTC.

V is TRBV19 and J is TRBJ1-5; 8 nucleotides match TRBD1. The CDR3 contains 14 residues. Germline V gives CDR1 LNHDA, CDR2 SQIVND (reference sequence). V lost 5 bases and J lost 2; bases outside the gene matches: 2. The CDR3 DNA reads as TGTGCCAGTAGTCCGACAGGGGGCAATCAGCCCCAGCATTTT. Translated, it gives CASSPTGGNQPQHF.

The rearrangement uses TRBV5-6 and TRBJ1-1, with D possibly matching TRBD1 (5 bases). CDR1 and CDR2 from the germline V gene are SGHDT and YYEEEE. The CDR3 totals 15 residues. Trimming stripped 4 bases from V and 1 base from J, with 14 bases between. The CDR3 sequence: CASSPRTDKNTEAFF. The CDR3 DNA follows: TGTGCCAGCAGCCCCCGGACGGACAAGAACACTGAAGCTTTCTTT.

As to this clone: At one boundary the junction diverges from the germline segment, which might be a read error. The chain carries TRBV5-1 and TRBJ2-7, with TRBD2 as a possible D gene (6 bases). Germline lookup yields CDR1 SGHRS and CDR2 YFSETQ. The CDR3 sequence is 13 residues long. The CDR3 spells CASKLAGNYGQYF. The CDR3 DNA reads as TGCGCCAGCAAGTTGGCGGGGAACTACGGGCAGTACTTC. Supplemented by reference TRBV5-1 and TRBJ2-7, the full variable domain reads KAGVTQTPRYLIKTRGQQVTLSCSPISGHRSVSWYQQTPGQGLQFLFEYFSETQRNKGNFPGRFSGRQFSNSRSEMNVSTLELGDSALYLCASKLAGNYGQYFGPGTRLTVT.

V and J are TRBV5-6 and TRBJ2-3; 7 nucleotides line up with TRBD2. The V gene end was trimmed by 0 bases and the J gene end by 1 base; junction bases not matched to a gene: 2. The CDR3 contains 15 residues. From germline, CDR1 is SGHDT and CDR2 YYEEEE. Here the CDR3 reads CASSLGGGRTDTQYF. For the CDR3, the DNA is TGTGCCAGCAGCTTGGGCGGGGGACGCACAGATACGCAGTATTTT.

The J gene is TRBJ1-1, the V gene TRBV7-9, with a possible D match to TRBD1 (5 bases). Germline CDR1 and CDR2: SEHNR and FQNEAQ (reference sequence). V was clipped by 2 bases and J by 3 bases, with 16 bases between them. CDR3 size: 16 residues. CDR3 in DNA: TGTGCCAGCAGCTTACCCAGGATGGTGACAGACACTGAAGCTTTCTTT. Encoded protein: CASSLPRMVTDTEAFF.

The chain links TRBV6-5 to TRBJ2-5; 13 positions match TRBD2. Germline lookup yields CDR1 MNHEY and CDR2 SVGAGI. The CDR3 has 15 residues. V lost 5 bases and J lost 5; bases outside the gene matches: 5. The CDR3 region is CASSKLAGGQETQYF. Here the CDR3 DNA reads TGTGCCAGCAGTAAACTAGCGGGGGGGCAGGAGACCCAGTACTTC.

V usage is TRBV5-4 and J usage is TRBJ2-3; 8 bases fit TRBD2. Germline CDR1 and CDR2: SGHNT and YYREEE (reference sequence). Losses at the gene ends were 4 bases for V and 4 bases for J; bases not matched to a gene: 8. CDR3 size: 15 residues. The CDR3 reads CASSKRGGTPDTQYF. The CDR3 DNA reads as TGTGCCAGCAGCAAACGGGGGGGCACCCCAGATACGCAGTATTTT.

The CDR3, as DNA: TGTGCCAGCAGCCCGCAGGGACTAGTAAAGACCCAGTACTTC. It translates to CASSPQGLVKTQYF. The J gene is TRBJ2-5, the V gene TRBV27; the match to TRBD2 covers 8 bases. Unmatched junction bases numbered 9, after V lost 6 bases and J lost 6 bases. CDR1 and CDR2 from the germline V gene are MNHEY and SMNVEV (reference sequence). The CDR3 extends over 14 amino acids.

The chain recombines TRBV5-1 with TRBJ2-2; 7 positions match TRBD1. The CDR3 contains 14 residues. Germline-derived CDR1 and CDR2 are SGHRS and YFSETQ. Unmatched junction bases numbered 2, after V lost 5 bases and J lost 1 base. In DNA form, the CDR3 reads TGCGCCAGCAGGTGGACAGGGAACACCGGGGAGCTGTTTTTT. This sequence encodes CASRWTGNTGELFF.

V and J are TRBV6-6 and TRBJ2-2; 7 positions match TRBD2. From germline, CDR1 is MNHNY and CDR2 SVGAGI (reference sequence). V was pared by 2 bases and J by 2 bases, with 2 bases of the junction left unmatched. This CDR3 region has 15 residues. The DNA for the CDR3 is TGTGCCAGCAGTTACCCTAGCGGTAACACCGGGGAGCTGTTTTTT. This translates into CASSYPSGNTGELFF.

The chain has TRBV11-2 and TRBJ2-7; 7 bases are shared with TRBD1. The germline V gene encodes CDR1 SGHAT and CDR2 FQNNGV. Trimming at V came to 3 bases and at J to 11 bases, leaving 10 bases not matched to a gene. The CDR3 is 13 residues long. CDR3 bases: TGTGCCAGCAGCTTCGACAGGGACGCGAGCAAGTACTTC. The encoded protein is CASSFDRDASKYF.

The genes are TRBV4-2 and TRBJ2-5; 7 nucleotides agree with TRBD2. V lost 0 bases, J lost 2 bases, and 12 bases stayed unmatched. There are 18 residues in the CDR3. Germline values: CDR1 LGHNA, CDR2 YNFKEQ. The CDR3 nucleotides read TGTGCCAGCAGCCAAGATGACGGGAGGACGCGTAATCAAGAGACCCAGTACTTC. It encodes CASSQDDGRTRNQETQYF.

The genes are TRBV18 and TRBJ2-2, with TRBD2 as a possible D gene (5 bases). Looked up from germline, CDR1 is KGHSH and CDR2 is LQKENI. The length of the CDR3 is 15 residues. The ends were cut back, 3 bases at V and 5 bases at J, with 13 bases in the middle. CDR3 residues: CASSPREDSTGELFF. CDR3 bases: TGTGCCAGCTCACCGAGGGAAGATAGTACCGGGGAGCTGTTTTTT.

J is TRBJ2-1 and V is TRBV6-4, with 10 bases identical to TRBD1. With 8 bases clipped from V and 9 bases from J, the junction kept 19 bases outside the gene matches. The CDR3 spans 17 residues. Germline CDR1 MRHNA, CDR2 SNTAGT. The CDR3 here is CASSYTGTGAPRGEQFF. For the CDR3, the DNA is TGTGCCAGCTCATACACCGGGACAGGGGCCCCACGGGGTGAGCAGTTCTTC.

This clone was detected only once. This rearrangement joins TRBV2 to TRBJ2-6; 7 bases match TRBD2. This CDR3 is built from 15 residues. The germline V gene encodes CDR1 SNHLY and CDR2 FYNNEI. V lost 6 bases and J lost 2; bases outside the gene matches: 4. CDR3 sequence: CASSAGRAGANVLTF. The CDR3 DNA sequence: TGTGCCAGCAGCGCTGGGAGGGCTGGGGCCAACGTCCTGACTTTC.

This chain links TRBV11-2 with TRBJ2-5, with 8 nucleotides matching TRBD2. V shed 0 bases and J 5 bases; nucleotides not matched to a gene: 8. The CDR3 is 16 amino acids. Germline CDR1 SGHAT, CDR2 FQNNGV. Written as DNA, the CDR3 is TGTGCCAGCAGCTTAGAGGGTCGGGAGGGCCTGGAGACCCAGTACTTC. Translating it yields CASSLEGREGLETQYF.

Concerning this clone: The same CDR3 arises from other DNA sequences in this sample as well. The V call is TRBV27, the J call TRBJ2-5; 10 nucleotides agree with TRBD2. V lost 1 base to trimming and J lost 5 bases; unmatched junction nucleotides: 4. Germline V gene sequence: CDR1 MNHEY, CDR2 SMNVEV (reference sequence). The CDR3 has 15 amino acids. The CDR3 coding sequence is TGTGCCAGCAGTTTATGGCTAGCGGGGGTGGAGACCCAGTACTTC. Its translation: CASSLWLAGVETQYF.

The chain uses TRBV5-1 and TRBJ2-2; tentative D call: TRBD2 (6 bases). In germline, CDR1 is SGHRS, CDR2 YFSETQ. Trimming left V 4 bases short and J 2 bases short, with 15 bases between. The CDR3 consists of 16 residues. CDR3 protein: CASSLLGGVNTGELFF. The CDR3 DNA follows: TGCGCCAGCAGCCTCCTCGGCGGGGTAAACACCGGGGAGCTGTTTTTT.

This chain uses TRBV10-1 with TRBJ1-5, with 7 bases aligning to TRBD1. The CDR3 sequence is 17 residues long. After removal of 4 bases from V and 6 bases from J, the junction contained 15 bases not matched to a gene. Germline CDR1 WNHNN, CDR2 SYGVQD (reference sequence). CDR3 DNA: TGCGCCAGCAGTGTAGACAGGGTAAACGGCCGCACTCAGCCCCAGCATTTT. Its translation: CASSVDRVNGRTQPQHF.

The genes are TRBV10-3 and TRBJ1-1, with a possible D match to TRBD1 (6 bases). Germline CDR1 ENHRY, CDR2 SYGVKD. The CDR3 has 15 amino acids. Between the trimmed V and J ends, which lost 4 bases and 2 bases, there was a span of 14 bases. The CDR3 spells CAISAATGSNTEAFF. The CDR3 bases are TGTGCCATCAGTGCCGCGACAGGCTCAAACACTGAAGCTTTCTTT.

CDR3 DNA sequence: TGTGCCAGCAGTGGCGCTTTCGGGGGGCGAACTGAAGCTTTCTTT. This codes for CASSGAFGGRTEAFF. V and J are TRBV2 and TRBJ1-1, with D possibly TRBD1 on 6 matching bases. V lost 4 bases, J lost 5 bases, and 17 bases lay in between. The CDR3 covers 15 residues. Germline CDR1 and CDR2: SNHLY and FYNNEI.